This T cell receptor (beta chain) was found in a study of identifying expanded T cells in peripheral blood. Germline V gene sequence: CDR1 LNHDA, CDR2 SQIVND (reference sequence). The CDR3 has 15 amino acids. With V trimmed by 7 bases and J by 2 bases, 2 bases remained unmatched. During the collection period, no donor immune events like infections were recorded. Clones were sequenced by immunoSEQ multiplex PCR, and TCRdb holds only the in-frame ones, with some missing. The sample includes some 78,000 clones, around nine tenths of them seen just once. Overall study results and limits: Across healthy donors, higher total template counts meant significantly greater roughly two-week count variance. Technical replicates showed around 1.2 changed clones; approximately 2 weeks roughly 16; four weeks 19.

A word on this clone: Its specificity is unknown.

The source material was blood. This clonotype was obtained from a person between 18 and 70 years old in good health. The chain carries TRBV19 and TRBJ2-6, with 10 bases lining up with TRBD1. As DNA, the CDR3 is TGTGCCAGTATGGACAGGGGGACTGGGGCCAACGTCCTGACTTTC. Translated, it gives CASMDRGTGANVLTF.